This T cell receptor beta chain was sequenced during a study of sequential checkpoint blockade in melanoma. Study context: Each arm's sequence ended with maintenance nivolumab.

The treatment was: randomized to nivolumab then ipilimumab (arm A) or the reverse (arm B). Germline trimming cut 0 bases from V and 6 bases from J; bases unmatched to any gene: 5. Germline V gene sequence: CDR1 KGHSH, CDR2 LQKENI. The CDR3 length is 15 residues. The data were produced by immunoSEQ multiplex PCR, yet TCRdb's version contains in-frame clones alone and is incomplete. The sample gives 25,000 to 30,000 clones, over 60% of which show up once; over 20% is in the top ten. The starting material was CD8+ T cells sorted from blood (inferred from file names), obtained from a patient given nivolumab and ipilimumab in sequence. The chain combines TRBV18 with TRBJ2-1; 7 nucleotides match TRBD2. The sequence derives from a human donor with melanoma. This CDR3 is CASSPPGGQINEQFF. The CDR3 DNA sequence: TGTGCCAGCTCACCACCGGGAGGGCAGATCAATGAGCAGTTCTTC.